Below, 20 T cell receptor beta chains from the same sample are listed, as sequenced in a study of blood T cell repertoires in COVID-19. Repertoires were generated with immunoSEQ multiplex PCR, while TCRdb's copy carries only in-frame clones and drops some. The sample has some 280,000 clones, about nine tenths seen once; the top ten hold approximately 12%. Source material: peripheral blood. These TCRs come from an older woman with acute or convalescent COVID-19.

The chain recombines TRBV3-1 (or the pseudogene TRBV3-2) with TRBJ1-1, with D maybe TRBD1 (6 bases). V was cut by 5 bases and J by 0 bases, with 10 bases left in between. CDR1 and CDR2 (germline): LGHDT, YNNKEL (reference sequence). This CDR3 spans 14 amino acids. In nucleotides, the CDR3 is TGTGCCAGCAGCTACGGGACACTGAACACTGAAGCTTTCTTT. Translated, it gives CASSYGTLNTEAFF.

The V and J genes are TRBV3-1 (or the pseudogene TRBV3-2) and TRBJ2-1; perhaps TRBD1 as D (5 bases). Deletions cut 7 bases from V and 6 bases from J, with 7 bases between. The V gene's germline CDR1 is LGHDT and CDR2 YNNKEL (reference sequence). The CDR3 is 11 residues long. In DNA, the CDR3 is TGTGCCAGCAAGGGGCTCAATGAGCAGTTCTTC. Translated: CASKGLNEQFF.

The chain employs TRBV25-1 and TRBJ2-1, with TRBD2 as a possible D gene (5 bases). The germline gives CDR1 MGHDK, CDR2 SYGVNS. There are 12 residues in the CDR3. V lost 2 bases, J lost 10 bases, and 9 bases lay in between. The CDR3 protein is CASSEDYREQFF. As DNA, the CDR3 is TGTGCCAGCAGTGAAGACTATCGGGAGCAGTTCTTC. Filled out from reference TRBV25-1 and TRBJ2-1, the complete variable domain reads EADIYQTPRYLVIGTGKKITLECSQTMGHDKMYWYQQDPGMELHLIHYSYGVNSTEKGDLSSESTVSRIRTEHFPLTLESARPSHTSQYLCASSEDYREQFFGPGTRLTVL.

The chain uses TRBV6-4 and TRBJ2-7; 7 bases are shared with TRBD1. Germline loops: CDR1 MRHNA, CDR2 SNTAGT. This CDR3 spans 13 amino acids. The J segment lost 4 bases and the V segment lost 4 bases, leaving 4 bases of the junction unmatched. CDR3 DNA: TGTGCCAGCAGTGGACCACAGGGGTACGAGCAGTACTTC. Translation gives CASSGPQGYEQYF.

The J gene is TRBJ2-5, the V gene TRBV28; 9 bases agree with TRBD2. V trimming: 7 bases; J trimming: 5 bases; junction bases outside the gene matches: 14. Germline V gene data show CDR1 as MDHEN and CDR2 as SYDVKM. There are 16 residues in the CDR3. Here the CDR3 reads CASTSHWRGGLETQYF. Written as DNA, the CDR3 is TGTGCCAGCACCTCTCACTGGCGGGGGGGCCTTGAGACCCAGTACTTC.

The rearrangement uses TRBV19 and TRBJ1-1; TRBD1 is a possible D gene (6 bases). The ends were cut back, 7 bases at V and 4 bases at J, with 22 bases in the middle. Germline V CDR1 and CDR2: LNHDA, SQIVND (reference sequence). CDR3 size: 16 residues. In DNA, the CDR3 is TGTGCCAGTAAAGATCCCCGGGGAACAGGGACCACTGAAGCTTTCTTT. This encodes CASKDPRGTGTTEAFF.

This clone was seen a handful of times. The V call is TRBV7-2, the J call TRBJ2-5; 8 positions match TRBD1. Germline values: CDR1 SGHTA, CDR2 FQGNSA. The CDR3 covers 15 residues. Trimming at V came to 5 bases and at J to 5 bases, leaving 10 bases not matched to a gene. CDR3 DNA: TGTGCCAGCAGCCTTGGACAGGGTCGATCGGAGACCCAGTACTTC. Translation gives CASSLGQGRSETQYF.

The chain links TRBV19 to TRBJ2-7; D unresolved. This CDR3 has 13 residues. V gave up 5 bases and J gave up 5 bases, with 13 bases separating them. CDR1 and CDR2 from the germline V gene are LNHDA and SQIVND (reference sequence). CDR3 residues: CASSGDWFDEQYF. The CDR3 DNA reads as TGTGCCAGTAGTGGCGACTGGTTCGACGAGCAGTACTTC.

The rearrangement uses TRBV7-8 and TRBJ2-1, with 9 bases identical to TRBD1. Losses at the gene ends were 4 bases for V and 4 bases for J; bases not matched to a gene: 5. The CDR3 runs 15 residues. Looked up from germline, CDR1 is SGHVS and CDR2 is FQNEAQ. The CDR3 sequence: CASSSDRGGYNEQFF. Written as DNA, the CDR3 is TGTGCCAGCAGCTCGGACAGGGGAGGGTACAATGAGCAGTTCTTC. The variable domain in full, with the rest retrieved from reference TRBV7-8 and TRBJ2-1, is GAGVSQSPRYKVAKRGQDVALRCDPISGHVSLFWYQQALGQGPEFLTYFQNEAQLDKSGLPSDRFFAERPEGSVSTLKIQRTQQEDSAVYLCASSSDRGGYNEQFFGPGTRLTVL.

This sequence joins TRBV6-6 and TRBJ2-7, with D possibly TRBD2 on 5 matching bases. V lost 8 bases and J 0 bases, leaving 17 bases between the germline ends. The CDR3 is made up of 15 amino acids. In germline, CDR1 is MNHNY, CDR2 SVGAGI (reference sequence). CDR3 nucleotide sequence: TGTGCCAGCGCGAGCTTGGTAGGGAGCTCCTACGAGCAGTACTTC. Its protein is CASASLVGSSYEQYF.

This clone showed up just a few times. The same CDR3 also results from other DNA sequences found in this sample. The chain uses TRBV5-4 and TRBJ1-1, with D possibly matching TRBD1 (5 bases). V was cut by 1 base and J by 1 base, with 8 bases left in between. This CDR3 has 14 amino acids. The germline V gene encodes CDR1 SGHNT and CDR2 YYREEE (reference sequence). CDR3 region: CASSLTGANTEAFF. DNA of the CDR3: TGTGCCAGCAGCTTGACAGGAGCGAACACTGAAGCTTTCTTT. Looking up the rest from reference TRBV5-4 and TRBJ1-1 gives the full variable domain: ETGVTQSPTHLIKTRGQQVTLRCSSQSGHNTVSWYQQALGQGPQFIFQYYREEENGRGNFPPRFSGLQFPNYSSELNVNALELDDSALYLCASSLTGANTEAFFGQGTRLTVV.

V gene TRBV6-5 combines with J gene TRBJ1-2; 9 bases match TRBD1. Germline lookup yields CDR1 MNHEY and CDR2 SVGAGI. CDR3 length: 14 residues. The ends lost 8 bases at V and 8 bases at J; junction bases unmatched: 12. Written as DNA, the CDR3 is TGTGCCAGCGGGAGATCCCGGGACAGGGACGGCTACACCTTC. This codes for CASGRSRDRDGYTF.

V is TRBV7-3 and J is TRBJ2-3, with 8 positions matching TRBD2. The J segment lost 2 bases and the V segment lost 5 bases, leaving 15 bases of the junction unmatched. This CDR3 contains 18 residues. The germline gives CDR1 SGHTA, CDR2 FQGTGA. The DNA of the CDR3 is TGTGCCAGCAGCCATCGTTCCCTTAGCGGGACGAACACAGATACGCAGTATTTT. Encoded protein: CASSHRSLSGTNTDTQYF.

The chain links TRBV24-1 to TRBJ2-2, with D possibly being TRBD2 (6 bases). In germline, CDR1 is KGHDR, CDR2 SFDVKD. The CDR3 spans 13 residues. The V end was cut by 10 bases, the J end by 1 base, with 9 bases between. The CDR3: CATGTGNTGELFF. In DNA form, the CDR3 reads TGTGCCACTGGGACTGGGAACACCGGGGAGCTGTTTTTT.

This clone was recorded once. This chain joins TRBV6-5 and TRBJ2-7, with 7 bases identical to TRBD2. The CDR3 contains 16 residues. V was pared by 0 bases and J by 7 bases, with 12 bases of the junction left unmatched. Germline CDR1 and CDR2: MNHEY and SVGAGI. In nucleotides, the CDR3 is TGTGCCAGCAGTTACTCGGCGGGAGCCTCCACTGAGGAGCAGTACTTC. Translation gives CASSYSAGASTEEQYF.

The chain joins TRBV5-4 to TRBJ2-7, with TRBD1 identical over 10 bases. The CDR3 has 17 amino acids. The trim removed 0 bases at V and 0 bases at J, leaving 6 bases unmatched. Germline V gives CDR1 SGHNT, CDR2 YYREEE (reference sequence). CDR3: CASSLGQGALSSYEQYF. CDR3 sequence (DNA): TGTGCCAGCAGCTTGGGACAGGGGGCCCTAAGCTCCTACGAGCAGTACTTC.

The chain has TRBV29-1 and TRBJ2-1; D gene ambiguous. The CDR3 covers 14 residues. CDR1 and CDR2 from the germline V gene are SQVTM and ANQGSEA. V was pared by 5 bases and J by 0 bases, with 11 bases between. CDR3 residues: CSVLSYSSYNEQFF. Written as DNA, the CDR3 is TGCAGCGTTTTGAGTTACAGCTCCTACAATGAGCAGTTCTTC.

V and J are TRBV18 and TRBJ1-5, with 7 bases fitting TRBD1. Per the germline V gene, CDR1 is KGHSH and CDR2 is LQKENI. The CDR3 sequence is 17 residues long. After removal of 6 bases from V and 0 bases from J, the junction contained 11 bases not matched to a gene. DNA of the CDR3: TGTGCCAGCTCGCAAACAACGGGACAGCTTAGCAATCAGCCCCAGCATTTT. This translates into CASSQTTGQLSNQPQHF.

The genes are TRBV27 and TRBJ2-1; 10 bases fit TRBD1. Germline lookup yields CDR1 MNHEY and CDR2 SMNVEV (reference sequence). Trimming at V came to 2 bases and at J to 2 bases, leaving 0 bases not matched to a gene. The CDR3 is 15 amino acids. In nucleotides, the CDR3 is TGTGCCAGCAGTTTAGGGACAGGGGCCTACAATGAGCAGTTCTTC. This sequence encodes CASSLGTGAYNEQFF.

A single count supports this clone. The chain joins TRBV27 to TRBJ2-7, with D tentatively TRBD1 (6 bases). This CDR3 is built from 12 residues. Germline V CDR1 and CDR2: MNHEY, SMNVEV (reference sequence). V was clipped by 6 bases and J by 1 base, with 7 bases between them. The CDR3 coding sequence is TGTGCCAGCAGGACAGGTTCCTACGAGCAGTACTTC. Amino acid sequence: CASRTGSYEQYF.